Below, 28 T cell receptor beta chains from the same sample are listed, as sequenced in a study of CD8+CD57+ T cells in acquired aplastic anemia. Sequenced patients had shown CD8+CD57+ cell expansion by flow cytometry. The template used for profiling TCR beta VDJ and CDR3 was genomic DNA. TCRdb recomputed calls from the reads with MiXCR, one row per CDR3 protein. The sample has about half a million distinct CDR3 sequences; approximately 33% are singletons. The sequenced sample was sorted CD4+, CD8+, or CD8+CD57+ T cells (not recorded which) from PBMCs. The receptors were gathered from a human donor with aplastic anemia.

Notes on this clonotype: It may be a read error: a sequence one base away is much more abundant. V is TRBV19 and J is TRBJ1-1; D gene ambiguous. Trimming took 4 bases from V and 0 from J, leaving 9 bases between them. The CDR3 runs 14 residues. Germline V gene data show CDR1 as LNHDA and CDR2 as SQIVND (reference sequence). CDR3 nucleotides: TGTGCCAGTAGTACGGTAGTCTTGAACACTGAAGCTTTCTTT. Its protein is CASSTVVLNTEAFF.

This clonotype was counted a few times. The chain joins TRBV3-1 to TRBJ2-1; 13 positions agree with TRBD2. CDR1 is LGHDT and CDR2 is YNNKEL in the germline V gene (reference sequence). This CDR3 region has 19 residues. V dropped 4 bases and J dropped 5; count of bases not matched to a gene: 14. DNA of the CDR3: TGTGCCAGCAGCCTCCAAACTAGCGGGAGGGTGGGATGGAACAATGAGCAGTTCTTC. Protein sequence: CASSLQTSGRVGWNNEQFF.

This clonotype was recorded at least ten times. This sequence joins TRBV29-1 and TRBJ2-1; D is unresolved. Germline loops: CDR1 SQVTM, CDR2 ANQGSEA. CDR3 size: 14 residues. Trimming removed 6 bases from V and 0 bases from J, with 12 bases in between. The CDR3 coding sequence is TGCAGCGTCCCAGCTCATAGCTCCTACAATGAGCAGTTCTTC. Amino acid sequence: CSVPAHSSYNEQFF.

The CDR3 DNA sequence: TGCAGCGCAGGACAGGTCTATGGCTACACCTTC. Translation gives CSAGQVYGYTF. The V and J genes are TRBV29-1 and TRBJ1-2; 7 bases are shared with TRBD1. V lost 7 bases, J lost 4 bases, and 3 bases stayed unmatched. CDR3 length: 11 amino acids. Germline V gene data show CDR1 as SQVTM and CDR2 as ANQGSEA. The full variable domain, with the rest looked up from reference TRBV29-1 and TRBJ1-2, is SAVISQKPSRDICQRGTSLTIQCQVDSQVTMMFWYRQQPGQSLTLIATANQGSEATYESGFVIDKFPISRPNLTFSTLTVSNMSPEDSSIYLCSAGQVYGYTFGSGTRLTVV.

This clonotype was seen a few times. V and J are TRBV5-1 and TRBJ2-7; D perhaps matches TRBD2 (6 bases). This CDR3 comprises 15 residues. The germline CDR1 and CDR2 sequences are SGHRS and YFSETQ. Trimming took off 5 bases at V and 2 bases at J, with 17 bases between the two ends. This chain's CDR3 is CASSRDWNPTYEQYF. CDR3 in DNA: TGCGCCAGCAGTCGGGACTGGAACCCTACCTACGAGCAGTACTTC.

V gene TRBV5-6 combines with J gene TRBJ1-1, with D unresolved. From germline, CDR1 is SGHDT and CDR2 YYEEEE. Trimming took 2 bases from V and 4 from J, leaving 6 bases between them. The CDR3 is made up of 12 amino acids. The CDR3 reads CASSFIGTEAFF. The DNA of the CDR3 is TGTGCCAGCAGCTTTATTGGCACTGAAGCTTTCTTT.

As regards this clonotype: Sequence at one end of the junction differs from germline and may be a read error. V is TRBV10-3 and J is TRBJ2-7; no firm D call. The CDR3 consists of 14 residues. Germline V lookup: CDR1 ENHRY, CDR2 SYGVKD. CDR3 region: CASSSWSGSYEQYF. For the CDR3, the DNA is TGTGCCAGCAGTTCCTGGAGTGGGTCTTACGAGCAGTACTTC.

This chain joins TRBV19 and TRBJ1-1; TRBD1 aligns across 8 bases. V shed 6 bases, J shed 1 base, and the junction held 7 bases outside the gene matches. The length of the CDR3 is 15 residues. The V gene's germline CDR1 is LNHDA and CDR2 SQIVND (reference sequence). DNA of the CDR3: TGTGCCAGTAGGGACAGGGTCGCCGGGAACACTGAAGCTTTCTTT. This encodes CASRDRVAGNTEAFF.

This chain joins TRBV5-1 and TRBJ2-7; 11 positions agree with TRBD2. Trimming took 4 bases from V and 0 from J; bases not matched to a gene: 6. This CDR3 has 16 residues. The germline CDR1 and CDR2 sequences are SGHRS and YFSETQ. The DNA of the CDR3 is TGCGCCAGCAGCCTGGTTAGCGGGGGGGACTCCTACGAGCAGTACTTC. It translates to CASSLVSGGDSYEQYF.

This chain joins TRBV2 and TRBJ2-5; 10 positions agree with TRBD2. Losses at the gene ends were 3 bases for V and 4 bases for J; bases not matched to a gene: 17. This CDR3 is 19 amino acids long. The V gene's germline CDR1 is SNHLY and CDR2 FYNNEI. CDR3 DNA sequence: TGTGCCAGCAGTGATGCCCGGCTAGCGGGGGCCAAGGTCACAGAGACCCAGTACTTC. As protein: CASSDARLAGAKVTETQYF.

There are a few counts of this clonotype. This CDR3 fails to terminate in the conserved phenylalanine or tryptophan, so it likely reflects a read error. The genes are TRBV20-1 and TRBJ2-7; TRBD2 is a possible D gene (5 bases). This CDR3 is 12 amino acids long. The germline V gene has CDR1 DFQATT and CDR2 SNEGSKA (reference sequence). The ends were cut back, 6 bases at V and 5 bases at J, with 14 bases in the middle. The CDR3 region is CSADYRMNEQYL. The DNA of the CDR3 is TGCAGTGCCGACTACCGGATGAACGAGCAGTACCTC.

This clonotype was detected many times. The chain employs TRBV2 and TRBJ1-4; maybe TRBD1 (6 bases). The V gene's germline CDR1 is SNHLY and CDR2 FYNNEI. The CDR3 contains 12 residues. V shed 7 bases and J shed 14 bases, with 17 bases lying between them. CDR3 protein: CASTGDRGGLFF. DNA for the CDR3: TGTGCCAGCACAGGTGACCGAGGGGGTCTGTTTTTT.

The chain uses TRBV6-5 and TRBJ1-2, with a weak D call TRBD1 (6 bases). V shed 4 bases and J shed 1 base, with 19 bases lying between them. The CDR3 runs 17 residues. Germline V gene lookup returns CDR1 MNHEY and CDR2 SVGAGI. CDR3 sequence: CASSLRTNTGINYGYTF. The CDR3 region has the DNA TGTGCCAGCAGTTTACGCACCAACACAGGGATTAACTATGGCTACACCTTC.

CDR3 DNA: TGTGCCAGCAGGGAGGGGCGACCCCCCTACGAGCAGTACTTC. It is translated as CASREGRPPYEQYF. V and J are TRBV10-3 and TRBJ2-7; 7 nucleotides line up with TRBD2. The V and J ends lost 10 bases and 2 bases, in that order; junction bases with no gene match: 11. Per the germline V gene, CDR1 is ENHRY and CDR2 is SYGVKD. The CDR3 has 14 residues.

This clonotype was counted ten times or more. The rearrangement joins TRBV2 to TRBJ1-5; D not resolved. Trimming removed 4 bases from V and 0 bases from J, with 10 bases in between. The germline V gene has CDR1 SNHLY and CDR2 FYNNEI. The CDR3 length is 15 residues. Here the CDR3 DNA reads TGTGCCAGCAGTGCGGGGAGTTATAGCAATCAGCCCCAGCATTTT. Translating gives CASSAGSYSNQPQHF.

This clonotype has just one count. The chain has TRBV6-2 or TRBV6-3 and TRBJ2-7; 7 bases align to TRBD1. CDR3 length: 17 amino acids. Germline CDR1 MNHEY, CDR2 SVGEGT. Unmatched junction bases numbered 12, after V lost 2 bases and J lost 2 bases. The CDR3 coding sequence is TGTGCCAGCAGTTACGCCAACAGGGGCCCGCCCCCCTACGAGCAGTACTTC. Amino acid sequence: CASSYANRGPPPYEQYF.

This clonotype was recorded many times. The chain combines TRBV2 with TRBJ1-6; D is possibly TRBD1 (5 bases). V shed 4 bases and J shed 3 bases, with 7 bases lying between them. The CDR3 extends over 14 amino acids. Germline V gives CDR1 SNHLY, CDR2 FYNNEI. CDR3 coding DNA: TGTGCCAGCAGTGGGCAGGGCTATAATTCACCCCTCCACTTT. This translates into CASSGQGYNSPLHF.

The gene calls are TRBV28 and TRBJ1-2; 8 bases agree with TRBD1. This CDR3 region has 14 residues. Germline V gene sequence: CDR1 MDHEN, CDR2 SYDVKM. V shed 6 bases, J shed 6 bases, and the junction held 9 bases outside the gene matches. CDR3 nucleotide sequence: TGTGCCAGCAGCTCGGACAGGGTATTAAATGGCTACACCTTC. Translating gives CASSSDRVLNGYTF.

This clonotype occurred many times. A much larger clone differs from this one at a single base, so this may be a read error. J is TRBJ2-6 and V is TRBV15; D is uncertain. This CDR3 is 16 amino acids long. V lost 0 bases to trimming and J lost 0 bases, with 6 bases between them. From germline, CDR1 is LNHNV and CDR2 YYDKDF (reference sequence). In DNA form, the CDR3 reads TGTGCCACCAGCAGAGATCTGGTCTCTGGGGCCAACGTCCTGACTTTC. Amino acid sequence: CATSRDLVSGANVLTF.

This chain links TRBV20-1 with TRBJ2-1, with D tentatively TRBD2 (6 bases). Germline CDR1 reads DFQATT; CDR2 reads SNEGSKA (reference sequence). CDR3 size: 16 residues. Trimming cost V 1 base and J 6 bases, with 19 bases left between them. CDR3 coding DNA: TGCAGTGCTAGAGGGGAGCGGGCCTCGAATTCCAATGAGCAGTTCTTC. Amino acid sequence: CSARGERASNSNEQFF.

CDR3 in amino acids: CAWSGRGGPVGQPQHF. The CDR3, as DNA: TGTGCCTGGAGTGGACGGGGCGGGCCCGTAGGCCAGCCCCAGCATTTT. The rearrangement joins TRBV19 to TRBJ1-5, with D maybe TRBD1 (5 bases). This CDR3 has 16 residues. CDR1 and CDR2 from the germline V gene are LNHDA and SQIVND (reference sequence). The V gene lost 11 bases and the J gene lost 7 bases, with 27 bases spanning the gap.

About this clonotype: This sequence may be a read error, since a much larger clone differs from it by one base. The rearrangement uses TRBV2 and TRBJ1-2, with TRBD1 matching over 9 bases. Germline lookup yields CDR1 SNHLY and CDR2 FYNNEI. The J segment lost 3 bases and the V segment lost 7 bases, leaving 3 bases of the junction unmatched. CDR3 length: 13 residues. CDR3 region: CASTWDRDYGYTF. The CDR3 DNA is TGTGCCAGCACTTGGGACAGGGACTATGGCTACACCTTC.

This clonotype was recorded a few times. The CDR3 coding sequence is TGTGCCAGCAGCTTAGGACGTTTGGGGGGGGCGAACACTGAAGCTTTCTTT. Its translation: CASSLGRLGGANTEAFF. This chain links TRBV11-2 with TRBJ1-1, with D possibly being TRBD1 (6 bases). Trimming stripped 1 base from V and 1 base from J, with 16 bases between. The germline gives CDR1 SGHAT, CDR2 FQNNGV. This CDR3 region has 17 residues.

The CDR3 sequence is CASSLVLNTGTEQYF. The CDR3 DNA reads as TGTGCCAGCAGCTTGGTCCTCAATACAGGGACCGAGCAGTACTTC. This chain links TRBV5-6 with TRBJ2-7; D might be TRBD1 (6 bases). V lost 0 bases, J lost 6 bases, and 16 bases lay in between. The CDR3 runs to 15 residues. Germline CDR1 SGHDT, CDR2 YYEEEE. Combining the CDR3 with reference TRBV5-6 and TRBJ2-7 gives the whole variable domain DAGVTQSPTHLIKTRGQQVTLRCSPKSGHDTVSWYQQALGQGPQFIFQYYEEEERQRGNFPDRFSGHQFPNYSSELNVNALLLGDSALYLCASSLVLNTGTEQYFGPGTRLTVT.

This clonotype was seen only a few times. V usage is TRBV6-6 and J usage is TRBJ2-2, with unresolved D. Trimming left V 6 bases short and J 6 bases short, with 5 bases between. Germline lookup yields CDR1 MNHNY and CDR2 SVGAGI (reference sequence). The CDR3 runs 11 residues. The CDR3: CASSHAGELFF. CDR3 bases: TGTGCCAGCAGCCACGCCGGGGAGCTGTTTTTT.

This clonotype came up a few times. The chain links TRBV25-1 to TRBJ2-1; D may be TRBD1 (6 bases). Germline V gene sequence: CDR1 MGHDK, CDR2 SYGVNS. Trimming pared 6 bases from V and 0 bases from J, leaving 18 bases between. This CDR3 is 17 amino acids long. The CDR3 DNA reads TGTGCCAGCAGCCGTGGGACACTCAAGAGCTCCTACAATGAGCAGTTCTTC. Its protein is CASSRGTLKSSYNEQFF.

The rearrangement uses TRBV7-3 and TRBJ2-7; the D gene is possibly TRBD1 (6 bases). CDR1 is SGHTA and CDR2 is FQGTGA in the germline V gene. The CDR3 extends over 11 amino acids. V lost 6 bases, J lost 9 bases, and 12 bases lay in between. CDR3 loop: CASSYRQAQYF. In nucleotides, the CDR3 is TGTGCCAGCAGTTACCGACAGGCGCAGTACTTC.

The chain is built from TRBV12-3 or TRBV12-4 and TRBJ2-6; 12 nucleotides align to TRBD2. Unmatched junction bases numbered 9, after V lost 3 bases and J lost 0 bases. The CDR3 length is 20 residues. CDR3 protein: CASSFGPSGLAGSGANVLTF. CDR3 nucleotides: TGTGCCAGCAGTTTTGGGCCGTCGGGACTAGCGGGCTCTGGGGCCAACGTCCTGACTTTC.